One T cell receptor (beta chain) is described in this entry. The data were taken from a study of blood T cell repertoires in COVID-19. This CDR3 contains 16 residues. CDR1 is SGHAT and CDR2 is FQNNGV in the germline V gene. Germline trimming cut 1 base from V and 4 bases from J; bases unmatched to any gene: 7. Under the authors' procedure: Nucleated cell counts were estimated from reference gene primer amplification. Some clones are missing from TCRdb's copy, which holds only in-frame ones; the method was immunoSEQ multiplex PCR. V and J calls and clone size are copied from that table; D and trimming were computed from the DNA. Found here are about 180,000 clones, approximately 83% of them singletons; the top ten hold about 10%.

The sample comprised peripheral blood. The sequence was obtained from a human donor with active or convalescent COVID-19. The donor label of this sample is uncertain. This chain connects TRBV11-2 to TRBJ1-2; TRBD1 matches 9 bases. In nucleotides, the CDR3 is TGTGCCAGCAGCTTAGTGGGAACAGGGGGCATCTATGGCTACACCTTC. This encodes CASSLVGTGGIYGYTF.